These T cell receptor beta chains were read from a single sample in a study of blood T cells in healthy people across ages. From the 5' RACE reads, TCRdb called clonotypes with MiXCR, one entry per CDR3 protein. This sample has about 760,000 distinct CDR3 sequences, with around three fifths found just once. Sequencing used blood. These receptors were collected from a man in his forties in good health. Each CDR3 is given with its conserved first and last residue. D genes are given only for firm matches. Not all rows give a size; the values are once, few, many and, for expanded clones, a class.

>TRBJ2-3|TRBV7-8|few|NA
TGTGCCGGCAGCTCTTACACAGATACGCAGTATTTT
CAGSSYTDTQYF
>TRBJ2-5|TRBV3-1|NA|TRBD2
TGTGCCAGCAGCCAAGATACGGGGGGGAAAGAGACCCAGTACTTC
CASSQDTGGKETQYF
>TRBJ2-5|TRBV7-2|many|TRBD2
TGTGCCAGCAGCTCGGGGACTAGCGGGGGTGGGGAGACCCAGTACTTC
CASSSGTSGGGETQYF
>TRBJ1-2|TRBV20-1|few|NA
TGCAGTGCTAGAGACCGGGACGAATCAGAGGGCTACACCTTC
CSARDRDESEGYTF
>TRBJ2-6|TRBV20-1|NA|NA
TGCAGTGCCGGGGGGCAGGGATCCTCCTCTGGGGCCAACGTCCTGACTTTC
CSAGGQGSSSGANVLTF
>TRBJ2-1|TRBV20-1|once|NA
TGCAGTCCCGTTGACAGGAGCTCCTACAATGAGCAGTTCTTC
CSPVDRSSYNEQFF
>TRBJ2-7|TRBV5-5|few|NA
TGTGCCAGCAGCTTACAGGTGGACTACGAGCAGTACTTC
CASSLQVDYEQYF
>TRBJ2-1|TRBV20-1|NA|NA
TGCAGTGCTAGAGTAGGGCTGGGGGTAAAGCAGTTCTTC
CSARVGLGVKQFF
>TRBJ2-7|TRBV4-2|NA|TRBD2
TGTGCCAGCAGCCAAGAGAATTCGGGGACTAGCTACGAGCAGTACTTC
CASSQENSGTSYEQYF
>TRBJ1-4|TRBV7-9|NA|NA
TGTGCCAGCAGCGTAACCCGGGGGGACGAAAAACTGTTTTTT
CASSVTRGDEKLFF
>TRBJ1-2|TRBV25-1|NA|NA
TGTGCCAGCAGGGCTTCCTATGGCTACACCTTC
CASRASYGYTF
>TRBJ2-1|TRBV6-2/TRBV6-3|NA|TRBD1
TGTGCCAGCAGTTCTGAGGCAGGGGGCAGTGAGCAGTTCTTC
CASSSEAGGSEQFF
>TRBJ2-1|TRBV5-1|NA|TRBD1
TGCGCCAGCAGCGGGGACAGGTTTAACAATGAGCAGTTCTTC
CASSGDRFNNEQFF
>TRBJ1-1|TRBV3-1|NA|TRBD1
TGTGCCAGCAGCCAAGAGGCGGGGACAGTGAACACTGAAGCTTTCTTT
CASSQEAGTVNTEAFF
>TRBJ2-1|TRBV2|NA|NA
TGTGCCAGCAGTGACGGAACCCGGGGGTTCTTC
CASSDGTRGFF
>TRBJ2-7|TRBV5-6|NA|NA
TGTGCCAGCAGCCTGGATGGGCGGGACCTCTACGAGCAGTACTTC
CASSLDGRDLYEQYF
>TRBJ2-5|TRBV9|NA|TRBD2
TGTGCCAGCTCCCCCGGGGAGGGCCGAGAGACCCAGTACTTC
CASSPGEGRETQYF
>TRBJ2-3|TRBV6-2/TRBV6-3|NA|TRBD2
TGTGCCAGCAGTTCCGGGACTAGCGCATATGAAGATACGCGGTATTTT
CASSSGTSAYEDTRYF
>TRBJ2-1|TRBV20-1|NA|TRBD2
TGCAGTGCTAGGATAGTGTCGGGGGGACCCTACAATGAGCAGTTCTTC
CSARIVSGGPYNEQFF
>TRBJ2-7|TRBV5-6|NA|TRBD1
TGTGCCAGCAGCTCAATTCCGGGACAGCAAGCCTACGAGCAGTACTTC
CASSSIPGQQAYEQYF
>TRBJ2-5|TRBV5-6|NA|NA
TGTGCCAGCAGCTTTGGGGAAAGAGCTGTCGTCCAAGAGACCCAGTACTTC
CASSFGERAVVQETQYF
>TRBJ2-1|TRBV7-2|many|NA
TGTGCCAGCAGCAACAAGACACGGCTATCCACCGTTATTGGCTCCTACAATGAGCAGTTCTTC
CASSNKTRLSTVIGSYNEQFF